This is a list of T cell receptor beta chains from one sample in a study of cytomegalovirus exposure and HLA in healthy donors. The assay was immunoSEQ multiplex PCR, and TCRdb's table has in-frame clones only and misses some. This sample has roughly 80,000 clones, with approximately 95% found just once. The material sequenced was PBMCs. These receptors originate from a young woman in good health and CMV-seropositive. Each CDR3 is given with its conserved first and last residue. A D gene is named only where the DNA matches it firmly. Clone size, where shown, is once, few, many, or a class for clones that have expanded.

CDR3: CASSIQGFGEKLFF
DNA: TGTGCCAGCAGTATACAGGGGTTTGGGGAAAAACTGTTTTTT
V: TRBV7-9
J: TRBJ1-4
D: TRBD1
size: NA

CDR3: CASSLNPGTVGNGYTF
DNA: TGCGCCAGCAGCTTGAACCCCGGGACAGTGGGTAATGGCTACACCTTC
V: TRBV5-1
J: TRBJ1-2
D: TRBD1
size: NA

CDR3: CASSRDRVGEKLFF
DNA: TGTGCCAGCAGCCGGGACAGGGTCGGTGAAAAACTGTTTTTT
V: TRBV28
J: TRBJ1-4
D: TRBD1
size: NA

CDR3: CASSFRVWTEAFF
DNA: TGTGCCAGCAGCTTCAGGGTTTGGACTGAAGCTTTCTTT
V: TRBV7-8
J: TRBJ1-1
D: NA
size: NA

CDR3: CASSRGQGGILSF
DNA: TGCGCCAGCAGTCGAGGCCAGGGGGGCATACTCAGCTTC
V: TRBV4-1
J: TRBJ1-2
D: TRBD1
size: NA

CDR3: CASSLSPSGRSDTQYF
DNA: TGTGCCAGCAGCTTATCTCCTAGCGGGAGGTCAGATACGCAGTATTTT
V: TRBV7-2
J: TRBJ2-3
D: TRBD2
size: NA

CDR3: CASSSRQGAETQYF
DNA: TGTGCCAGCAGCTCCAGACAGGGGGCAGAGACCCAGTACTTC
V: TRBV11-3
J: TRBJ2-5
D: TRBD1
size: once

CDR3: CASSSQSWRGEQFF
DNA: TGTGCCAGCAGCTCCCAGAGTTGGAGGGGTGAGCAGTTCTTC
V: TRBV7-2
J: TRBJ2-1
D: NA
size: NA

CDR3: CASSVQGFDTEQFF
DNA: TGTGCCAGCAGTGTACAGGGGTTCGACACTGAGCAGTTCTTC
V: TRBV6-4
J: TRBJ2-1
D: TRBD1
size: NA

CDR3: CASSLQDSYNEQFF
DNA: TGTGCCAGCAGCTTACAGGACTCCTACAATGAGCAGTTCTTC
V: TRBV7-3
J: TRBJ2-1
D: NA
size: NA

CDR3: CASSYREEQAF
DNA: TGTGCCAGCAGTTACAGGGAGGAACAAGCCTTC
V: TRBV6-6
J: TRBJ1-2
D: NA
size: NA

CDR3: CASSQDGKGAQETQYF
DNA: TGCGCCAGCAGCCAAGATGGGAAGGGGGCGCAAGAGACCCAGTACTTC
V: TRBV4-3
J: TRBJ2-5
D: TRBD1
size: NA

CDR3: CASSYLNRGFHEQFF
DNA: TGTGCCAGCAGTTATTTGAACAGGGGCTTCCATGAGCAGTTCTTC
V: TRBV6-5
J: TRBJ2-1
D: TRBD1
size: NA

CDR3: CASSLRGTEDGEQFF
DNA: TGTGCCAGCAGCTTAAGGGGGACAGAGGATGGAGAGCAGTTCTTC
V: TRBV7-2
J: TRBJ2-1
D: TRBD1
size: NA

CDR3: CASSHLVTALGEQYF
DNA: TGTGCCAGCAGCCACCTTGTCACAGCCCTCGGCGAGCAGTACTTC
V: TRBV14
J: TRBJ2-7
D: NA
size: NA

CDR3: CASSYRGQFGEAFF
DNA: TGTGCCAGCAGTTACCGGGGACAGTTCGGTGAAGCTTTCTTT
V: TRBV6-5
J: TRBJ1-1
D: TRBD1
size: NA

CDR3: CASSLVRELDTQYF
DNA: TGTGCCAGCAGCTTAGTGCGGGAACTAGATACGCAGTATTTT
V: TRBV11-2
J: TRBJ2-3
D: NA
size: once

CDR3: CASSKGQLYTGELFF
DNA: TGTGCCAGTAGTAAAGGACAGCTCTACACCGGGGAGCTGTTTTTT
V: TRBV19
J: TRBJ2-2
D: NA
size: NA

CDR3: CASSLSGQGAIDEQFF
DNA: TGCGCCAGCAGCTTGTCCGGGCAAGGGGCTATAGATGAGCAGTTCTTC
V: TRBV5-1
J: TRBJ2-1
D: NA
size: once

CDR3: CASSLGQGGTQYF
DNA: TGCGCCAGCAGCTTGGGGCAAGGCGGTACGCAGTATTTT
V: TRBV5-1
J: TRBJ2-3
D: NA
size: NA

CDR3: CASSPTPQTGRGYGYTF
DNA: TGTGCCAGCAGTCCCACGCCGCAGACAGGGCGGGGCTATGGCTACACCTTC
V: TRBV27
J: TRBJ1-2
D: TRBD1
size: NA

CDR3: CASSKGQAGELFF
DNA: TGTGCCAGCAGTAAAGGACAAGCCGGGGAGCTGTTTTTT
V: TRBV25-1
J: TRBJ2-2
D: NA
size: NA

CDR3: CASSEFGGRGAGNTIYF
DNA: TGTGCCAGCAGTGAATTCGGTGGTCGGGGTGCTGGAAACACCATATATTTT
V: TRBV6-1
J: TRBJ1-3
D: NA
size: NA

CDR3: CASSLGLAGFGDTQYF
DNA: TGTGCCAGCAGCTTAGGGCTAGCGGGCTTTGGAGATACGCAGTATTTT
V: TRBV7-2
J: TRBJ2-3
D: TRBD2
size: NA

CDR3: CATSLEGTSGVGSYNEQFF
DNA: TGTGCCACCAGCCTAGAAGGGACTAGCGGGGTGGGATCCTACAATGAGCAGTTCTTC
V: TRBV15
J: TRBJ2-1
D: TRBD2
size: NA

CDR3: CASSPWTGGVAEAFF
DNA: TGTGCCAGCAGCCCTTGGACAGGGGGCGTAGCTGAAGCTTTCTTT
V: TRBV7-9
J: TRBJ1-1
D: TRBD1
size: few

CDR3: CASSPREPSGIAETQYF
DNA: TGCGCCAGCAGCCCGAGAGAGCCTAGCGGGATTGCAGAGACCCAGTACTTC
V: TRBV4-1
J: TRBJ2-5
D: TRBD2
size: NA

CDR3: CASSPPVPGENTEAFF
DNA: TGTGCCAGCTCACCACCGGTCCCGGGGGAAAACACTGAAGCTTTCTTT
V: TRBV18
J: TRBJ1-1
D: NA
size: NA

CDR3: CAWRYLLAGNTGELFF
DNA: TGTGCCTGGAGGTACCTACTAGCGGGTAACACCGGGGAGCTGTTTTTT
V: TRBV30
J: TRBJ2-2
D: TRBD2
size: NA

CDR3: CASSLARPGRGYTF
DNA: TGTGCCAGCAGCTTAGCGCGTCCAGGAAGAGGCTACACCTTC
V: TRBV7-2
J: TRBJ1-2
D: NA
size: NA

CDR3: CAISEFEELSQYF
DNA: TGTGCCATCAGTGAGTTCGAGGAGTTGTCCCAGTACTTC
V: TRBV10-3
J: TRBJ2-5
D: NA
size: NA

CDR3: CASSSNPSSGNTIYF
DNA: TGTGCCAGCAGCTCGAACCCGAGCTCTGGAAACACCATATATTTT
V: TRBV7-2
J: TRBJ1-3
D: NA
size: NA

CDR3: CASSPSTGQEAYEQYF
DNA: TGTGCCAGCAGCCCAAGTACAGGGCAAGAGGCCTACGAGCAGTACTTC
V: TRBV7-2
J: TRBJ2-7
D: NA
size: NA

CDR3: CASSASGTGAGELFF
DNA: TGTGCCAGTAGTGCCTCCGGGACAGGGGCCGGGGAGCTGTTTTTT
V: TRBV19
J: TRBJ2-2
D: TRBD1
size: NA

CDR3: CASSSRISGDTQYF
DNA: TGTGCCAGCAGTTCGCGGATTAGCGGAGATACGCAGTATTTT
V: TRBV6-5
J: TRBJ2-3
D: NA
size: NA

CDR3: CASGTSAGWNRGGQPQHF
DNA: TGTGCCAGCGGTACCTCGGCAGGGTGGAACAGGGGAGGCCAGCCCCAGCATTTT
V: TRBV2
J: TRBJ1-5
D: TRBD1
size: NA

CDR3: CASSLGYQTGSEAGGYTF
DNA: TGTGCCAGCAGCTTGGGTTACCAGACGGGGAGCGAGGCGGGGGGCTACACCTTC
V: TRBV5-4
J: TRBJ1-2
D: NA
size: NA

CDR3: CASSVRLAGEDEQFF
DNA: TGTGCCAGCAGTGTAAGGCTAGCGGGTGAGGATGAGCAGTTCTTC
V: TRBV2
J: TRBJ2-1
D: TRBD2
size: NA

CDR3: CASSPTGTALYQPQHF
DNA: TGTGCCAGCAGCCCCACGGGGACAGCTCTTTATCAGCCCCAGCATTTT
V: TRBV7-2
J: TRBJ1-5
D: TRBD1
size: NA

CDR3: CASRVGGRAEGETQYF
DNA: TGTGCCAGCAGGGTCGGCGGGAGGGCGGAGGGAGAGACCCAGTACTTC
V: TRBV5-4
J: TRBJ2-5
D: TRBD2
size: NA

CDR3: CASSQETEMNTEAFF
DNA: TGCGCCAGCAGCCAAGAGACAGAGATGAACACTGAAGCTTTCTTT
V: TRBV4-1
J: TRBJ1-1
D: NA
size: NA

CDR3: CASVGGRGPYEQYF
DNA: TGTGCCAGCGTCGGCGGGAGGGGCCCCTACGAGCAGTACTTC
V: TRBV6-1
J: TRBJ2-7
D: TRBD2
size: NA

CDR3: CASSWRVAPYNEQFF
DNA: TGTGCCAGCAGTTGGAGAGTAGCTCCTTACAATGAGCAGTTCTTC
V: TRBV27
J: TRBJ2-1
D: NA
size: NA

CDR3: CASSQAPTGGSEKLFF
DNA: TGCGCCAGCAGCCAAGCCCCGACAGGGGGGAGCGAAAAACTGTTTTTT
V: TRBV4-3
J: TRBJ1-4
D: TRBD1
size: NA

CDR3: CASSRGSLLNYEQYF
DNA: TGTGCCAGCAGTCGGGGAAGCTTACTTAACTACGAGCAGTACTTC
V: TRBV6-5
J: TRBJ2-7
D: NA
size: NA

CDR3: CASSLAQEAGTGELFF
DNA: TGCGCCAGCAGCTTGGCTCAGGAGGCGGGCACCGGGGAGCTGTTTTTT
V: TRBV5-1
J: TRBJ2-2
D: NA
size: once

CDR3: CASSKIGVKNSPLHF
DNA: TGTGCCAGCAGCAAAATCGGGGTAAAAAATTCACCCCTCCACTTT
V: TRBV14
J: TRBJ1-6
D: NA
size: once

CDR3: CASSDGRTSGIYNEQFF
DNA: TGTGCCAGCAGTGATGGTCGAACTAGCGGTATCTACAATGAGCAGTTCTTC
V: TRBV2
J: TRBJ2-1
D: TRBD2
size: NA

CDR3: CAWSRLAASTDTQYF
DNA: TGTGCCTGGAGCCGACTAGCGGCTAGCACAGATACGCAGTATTTT
V: TRBV30
J: TRBJ2-3
D: TRBD2
size: NA

CDR3: CSASGGQDKHEKLFF
DNA: TGCAGCGCCTCGGGGGGACAGGACAAACATGAAAAACTGTTTTTT
V: TRBV29-1
J: TRBJ1-4
D: TRBD1
size: NA

CDR3: CASSASLTVSLYEQYF
DNA: TGTGCCAGCAGCGCCTCCTTGACAGTGTCTCTCTACGAGCAGTACTTC
V: TRBV7-6
J: TRBJ2-7
D: NA
size: NA

CDR3: CASSVVMNTEAFF
DNA: TGTGCCAGCAGCGTAGTCATGAACACTGAAGCTTTCTTT
V: TRBV9
J: TRBJ1-1
D: NA
size: NA

CDR3: CASSWTSRETQYF
DNA: TGTGCCAGCAGCTGGACTAGTCGGGAGACCCAGTACTTC
V: TRBV11-2
J: TRBJ2-5
D: TRBD2
size: NA

CDR3: CSVAGADEQYF
DNA: TGCAGCGTTGCGGGAGCCGACGAGCAGTACTTC
V: TRBV29-1
J: TRBJ2-7
D: NA
size: NA

CDR3: CASSPTGGSTGELFF
DNA: TGCGCCAGCAGCCCGACAGGGGGAAGCACCGGGGAGCTGTTTTTT
V: TRBV5-1
J: TRBJ2-2
D: TRBD1
size: NA

CDR3: CASSRQIPLSYGYTF
DNA: TGCGCCAGCAGCCGGCAGATCCCTCTGTCTTATGGCTACACCTTC
V: TRBV4-3
J: TRBJ1-2
D: NA
size: NA

CDR3: CASSLGTGLNSPLHF
DNA: TGTGCCAGCAGCTTAGGGACAGGGTTGAATTCACCCCTCCACTTT
V: TRBV7-9
J: TRBJ1-6
D: TRBD1
size: NA

CDR3: CASTDRVLEKLFF
DNA: TGTGCCAGCACTGACAGGGTCTTGGAAAAACTGTTTTTT
V: TRBV28
J: TRBJ1-4
D: TRBD1
size: once

CDR3: CASSQGLAADTQYF
DNA: TGTGCCAGCAGCCAGGGACTAGCCGCAGATACGCAGTATTTT
V: TRBV7-3
J: TRBJ2-3
D: TRBD2
size: NA

CDR3: CASSLGASGGREAQYF
DNA: TGCGCCAGCAGCTTGGGGGCTAGCGGGGGGCGTGAGGCCCAGTACTTC
V: TRBV5-1
J: TRBJ2-5
D: TRBD2
size: NA